This T cell receptor beta chain is from a study of blood T cells in healthy people across ages. J gave up 1 base and V 0 bases, and 1 base lay outside the gene matches. The CDR3 has 15 residues. Germline CDR1 reads LGHNA; CDR2 reads YNFKEQ. The use of a sample-barcoded 5' primer and a J-beta primer mix characterized a second PCR of roughly 6 to 11 cycles. TCRdb re-derived calls from the 5' RACE reads in MiXCR, one entry per CDR3 protein. The table records 1.6 million or so distinct CDR3 sequences, about 35% of them present only once. This clonotype was seen more than once but under ten times. Antigen: not known. Russia was home to the donors, healthy Caucasian individuals aged roughly 6 to 100. The study's findings and limits: Strong correlation linked observed beta diversity and percent naive T cells. It was held that the diversity estimates obtained from one million T cells were underestimates.

The source is a woman aged 25-40 years in good health. The sample was blood. The chain carries TRBV4-2 and TRBJ1-1; 8 nucleotides align to TRBD1. CDR3 residues: CASSQDGTGNTEAFF. CDR3 coding DNA: TGTGCCAGCAGCCAAGATGGGACAGGGAACACTGAAGCTTTCTTT.